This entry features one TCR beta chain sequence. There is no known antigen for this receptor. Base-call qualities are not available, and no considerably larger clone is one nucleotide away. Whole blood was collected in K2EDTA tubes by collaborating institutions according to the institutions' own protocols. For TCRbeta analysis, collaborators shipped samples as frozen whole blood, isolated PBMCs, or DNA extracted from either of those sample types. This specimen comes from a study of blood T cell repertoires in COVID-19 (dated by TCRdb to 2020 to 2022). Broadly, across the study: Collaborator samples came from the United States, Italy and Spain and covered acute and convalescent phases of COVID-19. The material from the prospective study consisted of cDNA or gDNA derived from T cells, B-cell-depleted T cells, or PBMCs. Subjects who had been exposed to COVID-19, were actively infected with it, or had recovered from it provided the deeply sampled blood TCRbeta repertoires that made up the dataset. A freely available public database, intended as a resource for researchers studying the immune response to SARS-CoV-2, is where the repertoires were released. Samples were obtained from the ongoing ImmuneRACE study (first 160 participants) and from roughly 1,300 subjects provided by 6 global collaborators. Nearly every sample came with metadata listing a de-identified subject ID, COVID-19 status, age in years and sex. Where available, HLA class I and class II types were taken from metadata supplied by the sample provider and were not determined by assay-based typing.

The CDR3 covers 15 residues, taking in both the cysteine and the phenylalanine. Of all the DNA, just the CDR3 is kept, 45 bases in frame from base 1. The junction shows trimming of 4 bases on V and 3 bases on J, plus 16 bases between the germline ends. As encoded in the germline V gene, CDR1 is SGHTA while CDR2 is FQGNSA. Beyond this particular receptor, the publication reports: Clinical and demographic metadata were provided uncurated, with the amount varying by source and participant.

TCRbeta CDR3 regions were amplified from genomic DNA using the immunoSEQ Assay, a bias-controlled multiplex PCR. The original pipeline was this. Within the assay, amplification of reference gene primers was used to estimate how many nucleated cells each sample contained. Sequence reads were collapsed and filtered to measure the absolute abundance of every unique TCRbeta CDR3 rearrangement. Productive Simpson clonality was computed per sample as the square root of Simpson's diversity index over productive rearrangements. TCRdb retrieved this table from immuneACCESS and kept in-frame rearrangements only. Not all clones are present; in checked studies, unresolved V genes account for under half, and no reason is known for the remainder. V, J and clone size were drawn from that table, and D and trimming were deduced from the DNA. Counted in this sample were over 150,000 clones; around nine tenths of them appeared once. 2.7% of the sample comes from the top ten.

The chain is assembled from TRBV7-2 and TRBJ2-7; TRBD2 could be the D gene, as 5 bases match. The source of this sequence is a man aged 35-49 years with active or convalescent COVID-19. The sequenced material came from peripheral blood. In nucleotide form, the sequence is TGTGCCAGCAGCTGGACGCCGGGAAAAAACTACGAGCAGTACTTC. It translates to CASSWTPGKNYEQYF.